This passage covers 4 T cell receptor beta chains from one sample sequenced in a study of T cell responses to AZD1222 COVID-19 vaccine. Generated by immunoSEQ multiplex PCR, the TCRdb table keeps only in-frame clones and is missing some. The sample consists of fewer than 120,000 clones, roughly 92% of them appearing once. Sequencing used peripheral blood, obtained 28 days after the second AZD1222 dose. The receptors here all came from an adult who received the AZD1222 COVID-19 vaccine.

This rearrangement joins TRBV5-1 to TRBJ1-4, with 8 nucleotides matching TRBD1. The CDR3 length is 16 residues. CDR1 SGHRS and CDR2 YFSETQ come from the germline V gene. With V trimmed by 4 bases and J by 5 bases, 10 bases remained unmatched. The CDR3 reads CASSTGTGLLNEKLFF. DNA of the CDR3: TGCGCCAGCAGCACTGGGACAGGCCTTCTAAATGAAAAACTGTTTTTT.

This clone appeared a single time. The J gene is TRBJ2-2, the V gene TRBV7-8, with D perhaps being TRBD1 or TRBD2 (6 bases each). Per germline, CDR1 SGHVS and CDR2 FQNEAQ. The CDR3 extends over 16 amino acids. V was cut by 0 bases and J by 5 bases, with 13 bases left in between. The CDR3 sequence is CASSLAGGAGTGELFF. The CDR3 region has the DNA TGTGCCAGCAGCTTAGCGGGGGGCGCAGGAACCGGGGAGCTGTTTTTT.

J is TRBJ1-4 and V is TRBV30; no definite D call. Trimming removed 0 bases at V and 7 bases at J, with 12 bases between. The germline V gene encodes CDR1 GTSNPN and CDR2 SVGIG (reference sequence). The CDR3 runs 14 residues. The CDR3, as DNA: TGTGCCTGGAGTGTGACCGTGGGAGGTGAAAAACTGTTTTTT. Its protein product is CAWSVTVGGEKLFF.

This rearrangement joins TRBV7-3 to TRBJ2-3; D not certain. Trimming took 6 bases from V and 5 from J, leaving 12 bases between them. This CDR3 contains 13 residues. The V gene's germline CDR1 is SGHTA and CDR2 FQGTGA. Written as DNA, the CDR3 is TGTGCCAGCAGGCTCCTCGTCCGAGATACGCAGTATTTT. Its protein is CASRLLVRDTQYF.